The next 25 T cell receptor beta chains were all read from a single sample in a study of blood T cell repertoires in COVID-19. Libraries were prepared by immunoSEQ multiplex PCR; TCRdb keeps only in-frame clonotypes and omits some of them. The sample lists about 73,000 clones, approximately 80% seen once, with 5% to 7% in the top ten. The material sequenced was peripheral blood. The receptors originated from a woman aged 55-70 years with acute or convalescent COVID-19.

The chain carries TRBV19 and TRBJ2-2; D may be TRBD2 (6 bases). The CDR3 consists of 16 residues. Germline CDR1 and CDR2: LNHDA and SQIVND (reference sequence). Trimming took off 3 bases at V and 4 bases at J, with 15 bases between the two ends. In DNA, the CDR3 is TGTGCCAGTAGTATGGCGGGGCAACTTATCACCGGGGAGCTGTTTTTT. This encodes CASSMAGQLITGELFF. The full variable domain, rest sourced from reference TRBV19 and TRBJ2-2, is DGGITQSPKYLFRKEGQNVTLSCEQNLNHDAMYWYRQDPGQGLRLIYYSQIVNDFQKGDIAEGYSVSREKKESFPLTVTSAQKNPTAFYLCASSMAGQLITGELFFGEGSRLTVL.

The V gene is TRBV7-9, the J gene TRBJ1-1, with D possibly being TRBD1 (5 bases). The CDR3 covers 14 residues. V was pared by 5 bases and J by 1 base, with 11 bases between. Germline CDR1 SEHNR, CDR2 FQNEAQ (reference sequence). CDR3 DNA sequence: TGTGCCAGCAGCAGCCTCGGGGGGAACACTGAAGCTTTCTTT. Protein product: CASSSLGGNTEAFF.

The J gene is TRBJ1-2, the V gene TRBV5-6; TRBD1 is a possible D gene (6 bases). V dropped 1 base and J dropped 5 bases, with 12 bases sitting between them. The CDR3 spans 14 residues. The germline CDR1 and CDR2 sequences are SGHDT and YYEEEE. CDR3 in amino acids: CASSLPGQRYGYTF. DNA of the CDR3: TGTGCCAGCAGCTTGCCCGGACAGCGATATGGCTACACCTTC.

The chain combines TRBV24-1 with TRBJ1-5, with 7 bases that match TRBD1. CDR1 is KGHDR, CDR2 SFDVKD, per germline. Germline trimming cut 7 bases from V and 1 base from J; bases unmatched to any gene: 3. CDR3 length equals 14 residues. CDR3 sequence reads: CATRTTGSNQPQHF. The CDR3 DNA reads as TGTGCCACCAGGACGACAGGGAGCAATCAGCCCCAGCATTTT.

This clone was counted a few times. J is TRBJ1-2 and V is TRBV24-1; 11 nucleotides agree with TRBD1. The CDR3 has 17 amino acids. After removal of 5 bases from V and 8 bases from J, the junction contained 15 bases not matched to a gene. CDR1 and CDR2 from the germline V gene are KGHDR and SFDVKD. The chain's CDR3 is CATSGGWDRGGVSGYTF. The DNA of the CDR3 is TGTGCCACCAGTGGAGGATGGGACAGGGGGGGTGTAAGCGGCTACACCTTC.

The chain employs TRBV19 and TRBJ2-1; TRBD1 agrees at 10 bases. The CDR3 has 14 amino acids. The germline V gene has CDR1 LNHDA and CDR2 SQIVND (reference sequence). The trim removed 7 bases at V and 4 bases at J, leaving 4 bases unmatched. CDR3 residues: CASMRDRGYNEQFF. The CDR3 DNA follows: TGTGCCAGTATGAGGGACAGGGGTTACAATGAGCAGTTCTTC.

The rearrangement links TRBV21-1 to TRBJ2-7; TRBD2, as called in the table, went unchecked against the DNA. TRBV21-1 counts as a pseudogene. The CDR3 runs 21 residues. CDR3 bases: TGTGCCAGCACCACAACCCACTTCAGGCAGCCTAGCACTACTACTCTTTACGAGCAGTACTTC. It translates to CASTTTHFRQPSTTTLYEQYF.

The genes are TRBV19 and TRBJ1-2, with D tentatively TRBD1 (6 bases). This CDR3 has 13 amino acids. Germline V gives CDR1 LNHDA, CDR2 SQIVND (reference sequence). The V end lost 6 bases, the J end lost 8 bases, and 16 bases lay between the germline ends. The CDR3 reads CASSTTGIGGYTF. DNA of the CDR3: TGTGCCAGTAGCACAACAGGGATTGGGGGCTACACCTTC. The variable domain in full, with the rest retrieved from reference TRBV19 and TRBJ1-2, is DGGITQSPKYLFRKEGQNVTLSCEQNLNHDAMYWYRQDPGQGLRLIYYSQIVNDFQKGDIAEGYSVSREKKESFPLTVTSAQKNPTAFYLCASSTTGIGGYTFGSGTRLTVV.

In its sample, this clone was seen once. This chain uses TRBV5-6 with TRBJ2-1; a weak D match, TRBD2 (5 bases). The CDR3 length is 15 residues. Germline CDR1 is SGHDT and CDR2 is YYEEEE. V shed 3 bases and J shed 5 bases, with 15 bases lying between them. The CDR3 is CASSYRRSGHNEQFF. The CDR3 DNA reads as TGTGCCAGCAGCTACCGGAGGTCCGGGCACAATGAGCAGTTCTTC.

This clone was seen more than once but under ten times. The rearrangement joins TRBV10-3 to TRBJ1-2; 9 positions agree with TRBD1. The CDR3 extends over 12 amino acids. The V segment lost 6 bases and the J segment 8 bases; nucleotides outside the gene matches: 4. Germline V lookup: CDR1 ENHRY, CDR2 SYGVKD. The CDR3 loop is CAIRRDREGYTF. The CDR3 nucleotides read TGTGCCATCAGACGGGACAGGGAGGGCTACACCTTC.

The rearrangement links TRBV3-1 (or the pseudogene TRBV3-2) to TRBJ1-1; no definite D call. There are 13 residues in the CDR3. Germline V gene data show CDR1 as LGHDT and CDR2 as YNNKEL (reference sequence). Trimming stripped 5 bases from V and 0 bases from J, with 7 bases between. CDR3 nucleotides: TGTGCCAGCAGCGCAGTGCTGAACACTGAAGCTTTCTTT. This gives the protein CASSAVLNTEAFF.

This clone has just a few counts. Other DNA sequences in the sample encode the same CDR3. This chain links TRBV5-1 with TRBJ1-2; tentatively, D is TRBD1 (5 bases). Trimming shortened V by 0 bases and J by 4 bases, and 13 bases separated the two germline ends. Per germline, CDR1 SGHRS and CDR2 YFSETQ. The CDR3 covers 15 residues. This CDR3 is CASSLDGQGSYGYTF. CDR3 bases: TGCGCCAGCAGCTTGGATGGGCAGGGAAGCTATGGCTACACCTTC.

CDR3: CATSDSRRGHQPQHF. DNA for the CDR3: TGTGCCACCAGTGATTCTCGCAGGGGCCACCAGCCCCAGCATTTT. The V and J genes are TRBV24-1 and TRBJ1-5; maybe TRBD1 (6 bases). With 2 bases removed from V and 7 bases from J, the gap between germline ends came to 14 bases. CDR3 length: 15 amino acids. Germline V gives CDR1 KGHDR, CDR2 SFDVKD.

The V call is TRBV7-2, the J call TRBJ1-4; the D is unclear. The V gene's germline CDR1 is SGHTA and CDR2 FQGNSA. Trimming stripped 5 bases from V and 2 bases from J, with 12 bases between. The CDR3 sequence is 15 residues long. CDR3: CASSIMADTNEKLFF. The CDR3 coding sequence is TGTGCCAGCAGCATAATGGCAGATACTAATGAAAAACTGTTTTTT.

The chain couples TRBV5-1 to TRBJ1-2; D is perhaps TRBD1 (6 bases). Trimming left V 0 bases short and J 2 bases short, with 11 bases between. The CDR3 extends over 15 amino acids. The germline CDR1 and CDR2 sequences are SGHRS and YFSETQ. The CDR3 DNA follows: TGCGCCAGCAGCTTGGAGGGGGATTTCAACTATGGCTACACCTTC. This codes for CASSLEGDFNYGYTF. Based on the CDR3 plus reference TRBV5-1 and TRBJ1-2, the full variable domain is KAGVTQTPRYLIKTRGQQVTLSCSPISGHRSVSWYQQTPGQGLQFLFEYFSETQRNKGNFPGRFSGRQFSNSRSEMNVSTLELGDSALYLCASSLEGDFNYGYTFGSGTRLTVV.

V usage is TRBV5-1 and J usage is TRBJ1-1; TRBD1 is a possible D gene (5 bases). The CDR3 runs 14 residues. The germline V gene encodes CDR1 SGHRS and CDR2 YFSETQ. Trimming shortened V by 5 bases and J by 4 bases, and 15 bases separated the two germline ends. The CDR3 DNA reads TGCGCCAGCAGGGTTCTTACTGGGGCCACTGAAGCTTTCTTT. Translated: CASRVLTGATEAFF.

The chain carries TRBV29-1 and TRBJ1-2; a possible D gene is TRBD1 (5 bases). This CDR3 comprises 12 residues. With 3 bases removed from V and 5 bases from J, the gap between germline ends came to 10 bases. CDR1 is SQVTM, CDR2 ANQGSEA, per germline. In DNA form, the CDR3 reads TGCAGCGTTGATGTGGGGGGTTATGGCTACACCTTC. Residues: CSVDVGGYGYTF. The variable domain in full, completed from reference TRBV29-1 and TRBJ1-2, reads SAVISQKPSRDICQRGTSLTIQCQVDSQVTMMFWYRQQPGQSLTLIATANQGSEATYESGFVIDKFPISRPNLTFSTLTVSNMSPEDSSIYLCSVDVGGYGYTFGSGTRLTVV.

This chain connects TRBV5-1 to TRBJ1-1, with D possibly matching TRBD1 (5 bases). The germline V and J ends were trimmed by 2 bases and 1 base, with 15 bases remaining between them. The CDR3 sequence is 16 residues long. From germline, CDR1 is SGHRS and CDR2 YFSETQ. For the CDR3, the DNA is TGCGCCAGCAGCTTTAACTGGGGCAGAGGGAACACTGAAGCTTTCTTT. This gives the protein CASSFNWGRGNTEAFF.

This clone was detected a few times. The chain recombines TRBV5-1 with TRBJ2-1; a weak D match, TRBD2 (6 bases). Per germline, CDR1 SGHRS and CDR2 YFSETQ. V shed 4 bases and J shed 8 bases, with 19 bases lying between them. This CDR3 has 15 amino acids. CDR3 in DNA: TGCGCCAGCAGCGTATCGGGGGACCCCGCACATGAGCAGTTCTTC. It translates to CASSVSGDPAHEQFF.

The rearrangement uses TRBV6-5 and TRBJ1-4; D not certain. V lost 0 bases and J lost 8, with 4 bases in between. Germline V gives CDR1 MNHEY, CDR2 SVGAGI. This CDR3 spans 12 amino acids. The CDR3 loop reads CASSYSREKLFF. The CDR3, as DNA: TGTGCCAGCAGTTACTCCCGGGAAAAACTGTTTTTT.

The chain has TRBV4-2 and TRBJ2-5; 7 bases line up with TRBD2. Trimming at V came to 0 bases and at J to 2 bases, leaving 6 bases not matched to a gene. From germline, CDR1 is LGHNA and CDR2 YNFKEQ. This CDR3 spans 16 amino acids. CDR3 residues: CASSQDGGGEQETQYF. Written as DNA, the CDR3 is TGTGCCAGCAGCCAAGACGGCGGGGGTGAACAAGAGACCCAGTACTTC.

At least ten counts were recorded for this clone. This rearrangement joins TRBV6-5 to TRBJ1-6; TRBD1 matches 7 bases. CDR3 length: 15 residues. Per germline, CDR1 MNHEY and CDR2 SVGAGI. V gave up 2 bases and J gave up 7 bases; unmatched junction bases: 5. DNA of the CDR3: TGTGCCAGCAGTTACGTCAAGGGGGCGAATTCACCCCTCCACTTT. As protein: CASSYVKGANSPLHF.

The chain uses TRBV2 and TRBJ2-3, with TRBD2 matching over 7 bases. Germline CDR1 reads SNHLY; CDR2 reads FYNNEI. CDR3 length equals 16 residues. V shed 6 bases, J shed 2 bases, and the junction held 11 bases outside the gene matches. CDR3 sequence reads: CASRTELARSTDTQYF. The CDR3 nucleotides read TGTGCCAGCAGGACAGAACTAGCGAGATCCACAGATACGCAGTATTTT.

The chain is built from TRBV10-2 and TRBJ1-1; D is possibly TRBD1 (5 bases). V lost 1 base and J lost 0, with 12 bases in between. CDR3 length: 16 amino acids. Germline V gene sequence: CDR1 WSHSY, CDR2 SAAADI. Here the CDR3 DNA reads TGCGCCAGCAGTGAGTTGGCAGGGACTATGAACACTGAAGCTTTCTTT. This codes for CASSELAGTMNTEAFF.

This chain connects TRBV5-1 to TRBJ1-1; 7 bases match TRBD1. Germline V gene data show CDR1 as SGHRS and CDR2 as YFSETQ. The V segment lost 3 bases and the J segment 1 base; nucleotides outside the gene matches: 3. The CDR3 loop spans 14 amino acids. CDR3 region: CASSYGTANTEAFF. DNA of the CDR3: TGCGCCAGCAGCTACGGGACAGCGAACACTGAAGCTTTCTTT.